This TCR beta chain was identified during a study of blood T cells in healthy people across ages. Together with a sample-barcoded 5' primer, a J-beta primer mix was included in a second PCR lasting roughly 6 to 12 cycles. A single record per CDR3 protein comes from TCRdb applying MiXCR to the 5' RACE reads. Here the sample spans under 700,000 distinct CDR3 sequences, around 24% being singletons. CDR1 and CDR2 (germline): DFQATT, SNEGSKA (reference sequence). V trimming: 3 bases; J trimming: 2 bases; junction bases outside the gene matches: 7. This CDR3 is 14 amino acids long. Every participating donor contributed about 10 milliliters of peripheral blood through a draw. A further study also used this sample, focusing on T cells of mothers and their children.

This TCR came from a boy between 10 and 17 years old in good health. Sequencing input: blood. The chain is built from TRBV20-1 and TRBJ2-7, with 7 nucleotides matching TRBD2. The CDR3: CSASGASGTYEQYF. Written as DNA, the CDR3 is TGCAGTGCTAGTGGGGCTAGCGGAACCTACGAGCAGTACTTC.